This T cell receptor beta chain was sequenced in a study of blood T cells in healthy people across ages. Overall study findings and caveats: It was held that diversity estimates obtained from one million T cells represented underestimates. Per million T cells, TCR beta diversity dropped roughly linearly as age increased.

For this clonotype: Its antigen is unknown.

Germline trimming cut 5 bases from V and 3 bases from J; bases unmatched to any gene: 5. Germline V gene lookup returns CDR1 SEHNR and CDR2 FQNEAQ (reference sequence). The CDR3 consists of 15 residues. A second PCR of roughly 7 to 11 cycles used a sample-barcoded 5' primer and a J-beta primer mix. Tags on each cDNA molecule came from a template-switch adaptor with 12 random nucleotides. TCRdb reprocessed the 5' RACE reads via MiXCR and lists one record per CDR3 protein. In the table there are around 1.5 million distinct CDR3 sequences, roughly 32% of which are singletons. The clonotype was recovered from a woman younger than 45 in good health. Sequencing input: blood. The rearrangement links TRBV7-9 to TRBJ2-3, with TRBD2 matching 10 bases. Here the CDR3 reads CASSILAGLTDTQYF. The CDR3 region has the DNA TGTGCCAGCAGCATACTAGCGGGACTGACAGATACGCAGTATTTT.